Sequencing of this T cell receptor beta chain was carried out in a study of CD8 T cells in ankylosing spondylitis. In its sample, this clonotype ranks as medium-sized. Researchers built TCR beta libraries using quantitative 5'-RACE with molecular barcodes. TCRdb called the 5' RACE reads again in MiXCR, with one record for every CDR3 protein. The profile shows about 39,000 distinct CDR3 sequences, 3% to 4.5% of them singletons. The source material was blood, either unsorted or a sorted T cell fraction (not recorded which). The sequence derives from a female donor with ankylosing spondylitis or in good health (not recorded which).

CDR3 nucleotides: TGTGCCAGCAGCGCCGGAGGGACGTACAACACTGAAGCTTTCTTT. Translated, it gives CASSAGGTYNTEAFF. V gene TRBV9 combines with J gene TRBJ1-1; D possibly corresponds to TRBD1 (5 bases). Germline V CDR1 and CDR2: SGDLS, YYNGEE. The ends were cut back, 3 bases at V and 2 bases at J, with 14 bases in the middle. There are 15 residues in the CDR3.